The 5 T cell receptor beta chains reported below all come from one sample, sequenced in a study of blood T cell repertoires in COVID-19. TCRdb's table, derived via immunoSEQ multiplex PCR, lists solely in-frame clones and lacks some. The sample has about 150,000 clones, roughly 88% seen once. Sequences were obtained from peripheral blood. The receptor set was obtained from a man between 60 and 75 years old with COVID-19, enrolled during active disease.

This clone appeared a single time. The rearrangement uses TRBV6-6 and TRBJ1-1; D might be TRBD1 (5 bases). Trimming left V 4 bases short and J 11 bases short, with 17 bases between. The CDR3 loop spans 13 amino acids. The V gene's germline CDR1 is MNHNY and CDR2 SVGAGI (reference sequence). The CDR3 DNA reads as TGTGCCAGCAGTTTCCCCGGGACTGAGGTTGCTTTCTTT. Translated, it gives CASSFPGTEVAFF.

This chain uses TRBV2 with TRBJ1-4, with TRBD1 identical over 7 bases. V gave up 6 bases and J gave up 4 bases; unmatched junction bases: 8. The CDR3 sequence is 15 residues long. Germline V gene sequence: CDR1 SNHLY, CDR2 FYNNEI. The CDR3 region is CASRGRQGINEKLFF. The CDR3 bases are TGTGCCAGCAGGGGGAGACAGGGTATTAATGAAAAACTGTTTTTT. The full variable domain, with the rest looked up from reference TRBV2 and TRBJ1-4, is EPEVTQTPSHQVTQMGQEVILRCVPISNHLYFYWYRQILGQKVEFLVSFYNNEISEKSEIFDDQFSVERPDGSNFTLKIRSTKLEDSAMYFCASRGRQGINEKLFFGSGTQLSVL.

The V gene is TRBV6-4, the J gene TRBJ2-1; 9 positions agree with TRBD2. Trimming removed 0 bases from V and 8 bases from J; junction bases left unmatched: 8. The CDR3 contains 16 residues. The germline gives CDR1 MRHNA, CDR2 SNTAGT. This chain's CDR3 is CASSDSSRGGFYEQFF. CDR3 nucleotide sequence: TGTGCCAGCAGTGACTCATCGCGGGGGGGTTTCTATGAGCAGTTCTTC.

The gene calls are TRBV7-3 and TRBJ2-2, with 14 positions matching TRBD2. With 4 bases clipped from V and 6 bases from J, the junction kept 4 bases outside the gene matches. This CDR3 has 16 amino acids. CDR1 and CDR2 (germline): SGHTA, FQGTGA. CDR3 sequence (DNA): TGTGCCAGCAGCTCGACTAGCGGGAGGGCCGCCGGGGAGCTGTTTTTT. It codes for CASSSTSGRAAGELFF.

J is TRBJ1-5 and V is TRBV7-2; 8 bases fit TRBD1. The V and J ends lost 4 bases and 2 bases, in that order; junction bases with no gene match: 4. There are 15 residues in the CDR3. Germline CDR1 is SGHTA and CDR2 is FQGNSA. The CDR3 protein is CASSWTGFGNQPQHF. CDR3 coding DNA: TGTGCCAGCAGCTGGACAGGGTTTGGCAATCAGCCCCAGCATTTT. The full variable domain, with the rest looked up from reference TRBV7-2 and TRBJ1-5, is GAGVSQSPSNKVTEKGKDVELRCDPISGHTALYWYRQSLGQGLEFLIYFQGNSAPDKSGLPSDRFSAERTGGSVSTLTIQRTQQEDSAVYLCASSWTGFGNQPQHFGDGTRLSIL.